This TCR beta chain appears in the sequencing data of a study of human CD8 memory T cell subsets. The study, taken as a whole, reports: Minimally overlapping with each other were the repertoires of precursor exhausted and stem-like memory T cells.

The CDR3 spans 15 residues. CDR1 is SEHNR and CDR2 is FQNEAQ in the germline V gene (reference sequence). This clonotype is deemed medium-sized (0.01 to 0.1%) by its frequency. Its specificity is not known. From duplicate vials of fewer than 160,000 sorted CD8+ T cells per subset, RNA was isolated. Sequencing libraries of TCR beta were made by UMI-labeled 5' RACE. TCRdb re-called the 5' RACE reads; every CDR3 protein appears as one record, without DNA. There are about 6,200 distinct CDR3 sequences in the sample, with roughly a third held by the top ten. This chain links TRBV7-9 with TRBJ2-5. Sequencing used CD8+ effector memory T cells (TEM) sorted from PBMCs. The subset was: effector memory CD8 T cells, CCR7- CD45RO+ CD95+. This sequence originates from a human donor in good health. The CDR3 region is CASSFQHPSEETQYF.